The 25 T cell receptor beta chains below were found in one sample sequenced in a study of blood T cell repertoires in COVID-19. Measured with immunoSEQ multiplex PCR; TCRdb has only the in-frame clones, and not every one. The sample holds 200,000 to 300,000 clones, roughly 86% seen once. The sample comprised peripheral blood. The receptors stem from a middle-aged man who had recovered from COVID-19.

DNA of the CDR3: TGCAGTGCTAGTTCTGGGGGGATCCAGTACTTC. This translates into CSASSGGIQYF. The chain joins TRBV20-1 to TRBJ2-5, with D possibly being TRBD2 (6 bases). CDR1 is DFQATT, CDR2 SNEGSKA, per germline (reference sequence). The CDR3 has 11 amino acids. The germline V and J ends were trimmed by 3 bases and 10 bases, with 12 bases remaining between them.

The V call is TRBV6-6, the J call TRBJ1-1, with D perhaps TRBD1 (5 bases). The CDR3 is 11 residues long. V was trimmed by 9 bases and J by 1 base, leaving 6 bases between them. Germline CDR1 is MNHNY and CDR2 is SVGAGI (reference sequence). The CDR3 sequence is CASTGNTEAFF. CDR3 nucleotide sequence: TGTGCCAGTACAGGGAACACTGAAGCTTTCTTT.

The chain employs TRBV3-1 (or the pseudogene TRBV3-2) and TRBJ2-7; TRBD1 agrees at 7 bases. V lost 4 bases, J lost 6 bases, and 9 bases stayed unmatched. The CDR3 covers 14 residues. Germline V gives CDR1 LGHDT, CDR2 YNNKEL (reference sequence). The CDR3 DNA sequence: TGTGCCAGCAGCCTTGGACAGGCGTTCGGCGAGCAGTACTTC. Amino acid sequence: CASSLGQAFGEQYF.

The V gene is TRBV7-6, the J gene TRBJ1-1; tentative D call: TRBD1 (6 bases). V lost 11 bases and J 3 bases, leaving 16 bases between the germline ends. CDR3 size: 13 residues. Per the germline V gene, CDR1 is SGHVS and CDR2 is FNYEAQ. DNA of the CDR3: TGTGCCTCATCTCAGGGGCTGGACACTGAAGCTTTCTTT. Translation: CASSQGLDTEAFF.

V usage is TRBV5-1 and J usage is TRBJ1-2; 8 bases are shared with TRBD1. The V segment lost 0 bases and the J segment 8 bases; nucleotides outside the gene matches: 9. Germline CDR1 reads SGHRS; CDR2 reads YFSETQ. This CDR3 spans 15 amino acids. CDR3 sequence reads: CASSLAGNRGNGYTF. CDR3 DNA sequence: TGCGCCAGCAGCTTGGCGGGGAACAGGGGGAACGGCTACACCTTC.

Only one count was recorded for this clone. The chain couples TRBV6-2 or TRBV6-3 to TRBJ2-5, with 8 bases identical to TRBD1. This CDR3 region has 16 residues. J lost 2 bases, V lost 0 bases, and 5 bases had no gene match. The germline gives CDR1 MNHEY, CDR2 SVGEGT. CDR3 residues: CASSYSGTGPQETQYF. For the CDR3, the DNA is TGTGCCAGCAGTTACTCCGGGACAGGACCTCAAGAGACCCAGTACTTC.

This chain connects TRBV6-2 or TRBV6-3 to TRBJ1-2; possible D gene TRBD1, 6 bases. The CDR3 is 15 amino acids. The germline CDR1 and CDR2 sequences are MNHEY and SVGEGT. The ends were cut back, 4 bases at V and 4 bases at J, with 16 bases in the middle. The CDR3 is CASSSGTSSSYGYTF. The DNA for the CDR3 is TGTGCCAGCAGTTCCGGGACATCGAGTAGCTATGGCTACACCTTC.

This chain uses TRBV29-1 with TRBJ1-2; D uncertain. This CDR3 has 14 amino acids. Trimming left V 7 bases short and J 0 bases short, with 15 bases between. Per germline, CDR1 SQVTM and CDR2 ANQGSEA. CDR3 region: CSASDLGANYGYTF. The CDR3 bases are TGCAGCGCATCGGACCTCGGGGCTAACTATGGCTACACCTTC.

The J gene is TRBJ2-1, the V gene TRBV2; D remains ambiguous. The CDR3 runs to 11 residues. Trimming left V 10 bases short and J 12 bases short, with 16 bases between. From germline, CDR1 is SNHLY and CDR2 FYNNEI. CDR3 nucleotide sequence: TGTGCCAACGCCGCGGCTGGGTGGCAGTTCTTC. Protein sequence: CANAAAGWQFF.

This clone has a single count. The V gene is TRBV24-1, the J gene TRBJ2-5; D possibly corresponds to TRBD2 (6 bases). Per germline, CDR1 KGHDR and CDR2 SFDVKD. The CDR3 is made up of 14 amino acids. V was pared by 5 bases and J by 0 bases, with 9 bases between. The CDR3 DNA reads TGTGCCACCAGTGCCGGGGGTAACCAAGAGACCCAGTACTTC. Its translation is CATSAGGNQETQYF.

The J gene is TRBJ2-5, the V gene TRBV19, with 8 bases fitting TRBD2. V dropped 1 base and J dropped 5; count of bases not matched to a gene: 6. CDR1 is LNHDA and CDR2 is SQIVND in the germline V gene (reference sequence). This CDR3 is 15 amino acids long. Here the CDR3 reads CASSIAGGPGETQYF. Written as DNA, the CDR3 is TGTGCCAGTAGTATAGCGGGGGGGCCTGGGGAGACCCAGTACTTC.

The V gene is TRBV19, the J gene TRBJ2-3; D is uncertain. V shed 2 bases and J shed 6 bases, with 12 bases lying between them. In germline, CDR1 is LNHDA, CDR2 SQIVND (reference sequence). CDR3 length equals 14 residues. The CDR3 loop is CASSITGSRDTQYF. CDR3 sequence (DNA): TGTGCCAGTAGTATAACTGGATCTAGGGATACGCAGTATTTT.

This clone was seen a few times. This sequence joins TRBV9 and TRBJ2-2; the match to TRBD2 covers 9 bases. The germline CDR1 and CDR2 sequences are SGDLS and YYNGEE. V trimming: 2 bases; J trimming: 5 bases; junction bases outside the gene matches: 4. CDR3 length equals 15 residues. CDR3 DNA sequence: TGTGCCAGCAGCGTCACTAGCGGGTCTACCGGGGAGCTGTTTTTT. Protein: CASSVTSGSTGELFF.

This clone was detected once. The chain recombines TRBV6-5 with TRBJ2-7, with 7 positions matching TRBD2. The CDR3 length is 13 residues. J gave up 1 base and V 9 bases, and 6 bases lay outside the gene matches. Germline CDR1 MNHEY, CDR2 SVGAGI. CDR3 protein: CASARGSSYEQYF. CDR3 nucleotide sequence: TGTGCCAGTGCGCGGGGGTCTTCCTACGAGCAGTACTTC.

The sample holds one count of this clone. V usage is TRBV29-1 and J usage is TRBJ2-1; possibly TRBD1 for D (6 bases). Germline V gives CDR1 SQVTM, CDR2 ANQGSEA. V was clipped by 6 bases and J by 9 bases, with 15 bases between them. The CDR3 contains 12 residues. Here the CDR3 DNA reads TGCAGCGTGGACGGCAGGGGTAGTGAGCAGTTCTTC. Translation gives CSVDGRGSEQFF.

The chain joins TRBV4-1 to TRBJ2-7, with TRBD2 matching over 9 bases. The V and J ends lost 1 base and 3 bases, in that order; junction bases with no gene match: 4. The CDR3 totals 15 residues. Germline V gene sequence: CDR1 MGHRA, CDR2 YSYEKL. The CDR3 sequence: CASSQVPSGVYEQYF. The CDR3 DNA reads TGCGCCAGCAGCCAAGTCCCTAGCGGGGTCTACGAGCAGTACTTC.

The CDR3 here is CASSTSGGVSKTQYF. The CDR3 region has the DNA TGTGCCAGCAGCACTAGCGGGGGGGTCTCGAAGACCCAGTACTTC. The V call is TRBV6-2 or TRBV6-3, the J call TRBJ2-5; 13 positions agree with TRBD2. The CDR3 is 15 residues long. Germline V gene data show CDR1 as MNHEY and CDR2 as SVGEGT. The V and J ends lost 6 bases and 6 bases, in that order; junction bases with no gene match: 7.

This clone has a single count. The chain joins TRBV7-9 to TRBJ2-5; no firm D call. This CDR3 region has 13 residues. In germline, CDR1 is SEHNR, CDR2 FQNEAQ (reference sequence). Trimming cost V 5 bases and J 2 bases, with 9 bases left between them. CDR3 bases: TGTGCCAGCAGCCCGTCTATACAAGAGACCCAGTACTTC. Translation: CASSPSIQETQYF. Full variable domain (missing parts from reference TRBV7-9 and TRBJ2-5): DTGVSQNPRHKITKRGQNVTFRCDPISEHNRLYWYRQTLGQGPEFLTYFQNEAQLEKSRLLSDRFSAERPKGSFSTLEIQRTEQGDSAMYLCASSPSIQETQYFGPGTRLLVL.

V usage is TRBV6-5 and J usage is TRBJ2-2, with 7 bases lining up with TRBD1. This CDR3 contains 13 residues. J lost 6 bases, V lost 2 bases, and 0 bases had no gene match. In germline, CDR1 is MNHEY, CDR2 SVGAGI. For the CDR3, the DNA is TGTGCCAGCAGTTACAGGGGGCCCGGGGAGCTGTTTTTT. Encoded protein: CASSYRGPGELFF.

J is TRBJ2-1 and V is TRBV7-2; TRBD2 is a possible D gene (6 bases). The CDR3 loop spans 13 amino acids. Trimming pared 1 base from V and 12 bases from J, leaving 13 bases between. CDR1 and CDR2 (germline): SGHTA, FQGNSA. CDR3 loop: CASSLVAAGGQFF. CDR3 nucleotides: TGTGCCAGCAGCTTAGTGGCGGCCGGGGGGCAGTTCTTC.

This clone was detected a few times. The chain links TRBV2 to TRBJ2-3; 7 positions agree with TRBD1. J was trimmed by 6 bases and V by 6 bases; bases with no gene match: 3. CDR1 and CDR2 from the germline V gene are SNHLY and FYNNEI. The CDR3 totals 12 residues. CDR3 sequence: CASRGGVDTQYF. The CDR3 coding sequence is TGTGCCAGCAGAGGGGGCGTGGATACGCAGTATTTT.

This chain uses TRBV12-3 or TRBV12-4 with TRBJ1-5; no clear D gene. The CDR3 contains 12 residues. Trimming took 7 bases from V and 4 from J, leaving 8 bases between them. The CDR3 nucleotides read TGTGCCAGCACCGTACGGAATCAGCCCCAGCATTTT. Translating gives CASTVRNQPQHF.

This clone appeared once. The V gene is TRBV20-1, the J gene TRBJ1-2; a possible D gene is TRBD1 (6 bases). Germline lookup yields CDR1 DFQATT and CDR2 SNEGSKA (reference sequence). Trimming pared 3 bases from V and 0 bases from J, leaving 14 bases between. The CDR3 length is 15 residues. In DNA form, the CDR3 reads TGCAGTGCTAGTTGGCGGACAGCTTCTAACTATGGCTACACCTTC. It is translated as CSASWRTASNYGYTF.

This clone was observed a few times. The chain recombines TRBV5-1 with TRBJ2-1, with D maybe TRBD2 (7 bases). In germline, CDR1 is SGHRS, CDR2 YFSETQ. The CDR3 is made up of 17 amino acids. The V and J ends lost 4 bases and 2 bases respectively, with 19 bases between them. CDR3 nucleotide sequence: TGCGCCAGCAGCCCGAGGGGGGCGGGGGCCGCCTACAATGAGCAGTTCTTC. It translates to CASSPRGAGAAYNEQFF.

CDR3 nucleotides: TGCGCCAGCAGCCATTACGCACAGGGTGGTGGCTATGGCTACACCTTC. Its translation: CASSHYAQGGGYGYTF. The J gene is TRBJ1-2, the V gene TRBV5-1, with D tentatively TRBD1 (6 bases). The CDR3 sequence is 16 residues long. The germline gives CDR1 SGHRS, CDR2 YFSETQ. V was pared by 4 bases and J by 4 bases, with 20 bases between.